This TCR beta chain is drawn from a study of T cell responses to AZD1222 COVID-19 vaccine. Libraries were prepared by immunoSEQ multiplex PCR; TCRdb keeps only in-frame clonotypes and omits some of them. The sample lists more than 150,000 clones, about 90% occurring once. This CDR3 contains 15 residues. Germline assignment: CDR1 LNHDA and CDR2 SQIVND (reference sequence). Trimming took 3 bases from V and 4 from J, leaving 15 bases between them. This chain joins TRBV19 and TRBJ1-2; the D gene is possibly TRBD1 (6 bases). The sequence was obtained from an adult who received the AZD1222 COVID-19 vaccine. Sequencing was performed on peripheral blood, taken 28 days after the second AZD1222 dose. The CDR3 sequence is CASSMIGQGTYGYTF. The CDR3 bases are TGTGCCAGTAGTATGATCGGCCAGGGGACCTATGGCTACACCTTC.